This is a list of T cell receptor beta chains from one sample in a study of blood T cells in healthy people across ages. TCRdb re-called the 5' RACE reads with MiXCR, one entry per CDR3 protein. The sample lists roughly 2 million distinct CDR3 sequences, 49% occurring once. Material for sequencing was blood. The receptors were gathered from a woman aged 40-49 years in good health. The conserved cysteine and the conserved F or W are not part of the CDR3 here. The order of the fields is D gene, V gene, clone size, CDR3 protein. The D gene is left open where the match is weak. A row's size may be missing; if present it is once, few, many or a size class.

>.|TRBV6-5|.
ASSHVDNEQF
>TRBD2|TRBV27|.
ASTETSGGTGEQF
>.|TRBV25-1|.
ASSPSVPIYNEQF
>TRBD1|TRBV7-9|.
ASSLAVTGFQF
>TRBD1|TRBV6-1|.
ASSETGAVQGWLWSTEAF
>.|TRBV20-1|few
SARPWDLQETQY
>.|TRBV28|.
ASRRQSGDFSPHEQY
>.|TRBV9|many
ASSTRPIGRGRLSGANVLT
>.|TRBV10-3|.
AISEGLDSSYEQY
>.|TRBV29-1|few
SVETGLGETQY
>.|TRBV12-3/TRBV12-4|.
TSSLASGTETQY
>TRBD2|TRBV4-1|few
ASSQEQASGLPTREQY
>.|TRBV28|.
ASRDSKSYEQY
>.|TRBV11-2|many
ASSQKDTQY
>TRBD1|TRBV6-4|.
ASSPGTGQFSEQF
>.|TRBV6-5|few
ASKGLTNEKLF
>.|TRBV20-1|many
SARDEKLF